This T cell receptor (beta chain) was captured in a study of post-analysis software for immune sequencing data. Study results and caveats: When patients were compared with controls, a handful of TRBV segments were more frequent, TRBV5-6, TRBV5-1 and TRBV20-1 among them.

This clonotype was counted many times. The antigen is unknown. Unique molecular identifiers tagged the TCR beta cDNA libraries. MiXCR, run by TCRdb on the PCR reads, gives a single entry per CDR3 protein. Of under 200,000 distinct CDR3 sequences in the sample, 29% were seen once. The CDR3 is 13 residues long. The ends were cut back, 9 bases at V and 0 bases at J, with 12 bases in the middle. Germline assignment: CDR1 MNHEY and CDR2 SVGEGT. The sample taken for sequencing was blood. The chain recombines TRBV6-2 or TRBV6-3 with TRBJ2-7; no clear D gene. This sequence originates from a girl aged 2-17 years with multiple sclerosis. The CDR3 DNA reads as TGTGCCAGTGGTTTTGCGGACTCCTACGAGCAGTACTTC. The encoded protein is CASGFADSYEQYF.